These 22 T cell receptor beta chains came from one sample sequenced in a study of somatic mutations in cytotoxic T cells in rheumatoid arthritis. TCRdb keeps only in-frame clones here, not all; method: immunoSEQ multiplex PCR. The sample comprises around 20,000 clones, over 75% of which are singletons, and approximately 11% rests with the top ten. The sample was CD8+ T cells sorted from blood. The source of these receptors is a young man with rheumatoid arthritis.

This sequence joins TRBV19 and TRBJ1-5; 8 bases match TRBD1. The CDR3 consists of 15 residues. In germline, CDR1 is LNHDA, CDR2 SQIVND (reference sequence). The J segment lost 2 bases and the V segment lost 6 bases, leaving 6 bases of the junction unmatched. CDR3: CASSRDRGGNQPQHF. Written as DNA, the CDR3 is TGTGCCAGTAGCCGCGACAGGGGAGGCAATCAGCCCCAGCATTTT.

The chain has TRBV13 and TRBJ2-7; D ambiguous. Germline V gives CDR1 PRHDT, CDR2 FYEKMQ (reference sequence). Trimming pared 4 bases from V and 2 bases from J, leaving 12 bases between. The CDR3 runs 14 residues. This CDR3 is CASSYDGLAYEQYF. In nucleotides, the CDR3 is TGTGCCAGCAGCTACGACGGGTTAGCCTACGAGCAGTACTTC.

By its share, this clone is medium-sized. The chain carries TRBV2 and TRBJ1-4; a possible D gene is TRBD1 (6 bases). Germline V CDR1 and CDR2: SNHLY, FYNNEI. The CDR3 runs 13 residues. Trimming cost V 4 bases and J 6 bases, with 9 bases left between them. CDR3 sequence reads: CASSAGEDEKLFF. In nucleotides, the CDR3 is TGTGCCAGCAGTGCAGGGGAGGATGAAAAACTGTTTTTT.

In this sample, this clone turned up a few times. The gene calls are TRBV9 and TRBJ1-1; 8 nucleotides line up with TRBD1. Germline V gene sequence: CDR1 SGDLS, CDR2 YYNGEE. This CDR3 is built from 15 residues. V lost 4 bases, J lost 5 bases, and 10 bases stayed unmatched. This CDR3 is CASSLAGGAGTEAFF. The CDR3 DNA follows: TGTGCCAGCAGCTTGGCAGGGGGCGCTGGTACTGAAGCTTTCTTT.

The chain couples TRBV27 to TRBJ2-7, with D possibly TRBD1 on 5 matching bases. V shed 3 bases and J shed 6 bases, with 9 bases lying between them. The germline V gene encodes CDR1 MNHEY and CDR2 SMNVEV (reference sequence). This CDR3 has 12 residues. This chain's CDR3 is CASSFVGAEQYF. The CDR3, as DNA: TGTGCCAGCAGTTTTGTAGGGGCCGAGCAGTACTTC.

The CDR3 loop is CASSFTGGEQYF. For the CDR3, the DNA is TGTGCCAGCAGTTTTACAGGGGGCGAGCAGTACTTC. The chain recombines TRBV27 with TRBJ2-7; 8 nucleotides line up with TRBD1. CDR1 MNHEY and CDR2 SMNVEV come from the germline V gene (reference sequence). The J segment lost 6 bases and the V segment lost 3 bases, leaving 1 base of the junction unmatched. The CDR3 spans 12 residues.

This clone has a handful of counts. This chain joins TRBV6-1 and TRBJ1-1, with D perhaps matching TRBD1 (5 bases). The CDR3 contains 13 residues. With 3 bases removed from V and 1 base from J, the gap between germline ends came to 6 bases. In germline, CDR1 is MNHNS, CDR2 SASEGT. The CDR3 region is CASSETENTEAFF. The CDR3 nucleotides are TGTGCCAGCAGTGAGACAGAGAACACTGAAGCTTTCTTT.

This sequence joins TRBV11-3 and TRBJ2-7, with 12 bases fitting TRBD2. Germline lookup yields CDR1 SGHNT and CDR2 YENEEA. This CDR3 has 16 residues. The trim removed 4 bases at V and 3 bases at J, leaving 7 bases unmatched. In DNA form, the CDR3 reads TGTGCCAGCAGCTCCTCTCGGACTAGCGGGGACTACGAGCAGTACTTC. Encoded protein: CASSSSRTSGDYEQYF.

The J gene is TRBJ1-1, the V gene TRBV28; D unclear. Germline CDR1 and CDR2: MDHEN and SYDVKM. The V end was cut by 3 bases, the J end by 1 base, with 9 bases between. The CDR3 extends over 14 amino acids. Written as DNA, the CDR3 is TGTGCCAGCAGTTTTGGTACGGAGAACACTGAAGCTTTCTTT. It codes for CASSFGTENTEAFF.

The gene calls are TRBV19 and TRBJ1-2, with D perhaps matching TRBD1 (5 bases). The V gene lost 8 bases and the J gene lost 2 bases, with 18 bases spanning the gap. The germline V gene has CDR1 LNHDA and CDR2 SQIVND (reference sequence). This CDR3 has 15 amino acids. In DNA form, the CDR3 reads TGTGCCAGTTACCGCGGCCGGGACGACAACTATGGCTACACCTTC. Translating gives CASYRGRDDNYGYTF.

This rearrangement joins TRBV5-8 to TRBJ2-7; D remains unclear. This CDR3 comprises 14 residues. Germline CDR1 reads SGHTS; CDR2 reads YDEGEE. V lost 0 bases and J lost 2, with 9 bases in between. The CDR3 loop reads CASSLAGLPYEQYF. In DNA form, the CDR3 reads TGTGCCAGCAGCTTGGCCGGCCTCCCCTACGAGCAGTACTTC.

V is TRBV7-2 and J is TRBJ2-7; D gene unclear. CDR3 length: 16 amino acids. V lost 1 base and J 3 bases, leaving 16 bases between the germline ends. The germline V gene has CDR1 SGHTA and CDR2 FQGNSA. CDR3 sequence: CASSLDGTDPLYEQYF. CDR3 nucleotide sequence: TGTGCCAGCAGCTTAGACGGAACAGATCCACTCTACGAGCAGTACTTC.

The rearrangement links TRBV27 to TRBJ2-4; D is unresolved. The V gene's germline CDR1 is MNHEY and CDR2 SMNVEV (reference sequence). Trimming removed 6 bases from V and 2 bases from J, with 11 bases in between. The CDR3 runs 14 residues. The CDR3 DNA sequence: TGTGCCAGCAGCCGTGGATTGACCAAAAACATTCAGTACTTC. It codes for CASSRGLTKNIQYF.

The chain couples TRBV10-3 to TRBJ2-1; TRBD2 matches at 8 bases. CDR1 is ENHRY, CDR2 SYGVKD, per germline. Trimming at V came to 2 bases and at J to 0 bases, leaving 0 bases not matched to a gene. The CDR3 spans 15 residues. CDR3 DNA: TGTGCCATCAGTGAGAGCGGGGGCTCCTACAATGAGCAGTTCTTC. Its protein is CAISESGGSYNEQFF.

This chain connects TRBV2 to TRBJ1-2; D is unresolved. CDR1 and CDR2 (germline): SNHLY, FYNNEI. Trimming left V 3 bases short and J 3 bases short, with 5 bases between. The CDR3 sequence is 12 residues long. In DNA, the CDR3 is TGTGCCAGCAGTGAGAATGACTATGGCTACACCTTC. Protein product: CASSENDYGYTF.

The chain is built from TRBV27 and TRBJ1-1; the D is unclear. Between the trimmed V and J ends, which lost 2 bases and 8 bases, there was a span of 12 bases. The CDR3 is 13 residues long. CDR1 is MNHEY, CDR2 SMNVEV, per germline (reference sequence). DNA for the CDR3: TGTGCCAGCAGTTTAGCCGGGTTTGGGGAAGCTTTCTTT. Protein sequence: CASSLAGFGEAFF.

The chain uses TRBV10-3 and TRBJ2-3, with a weak D call TRBD2 (6 bases). Per germline, CDR1 ENHRY and CDR2 SYGVKD. The CDR3 contains 15 residues. V lost 6 bases to trimming and J lost 4 bases, with 17 bases between them. The CDR3 DNA follows: TGTGCCATCAGGCCGGGACTCCTGGGAGCAGATACGCAGTATTTT. Translated: CAIRPGLLGADTQYF.

This clone is judged medium-sized. This chain uses TRBV27 with TRBJ2-7; 7 bases fit TRBD2. The CDR3 is 12 amino acids. Germline loops: CDR1 MNHEY, CDR2 SMNVEV (reference sequence). Trimming cost V 9 bases and J 0 bases; bases outside gene matches: 2. The CDR3, as DNA: TGTGCCAGGACTAGCTCCTCCTACGAGCAGTACTTC. Translation gives CARTSSSYEQYF.

This chain connects TRBV18 to TRBJ2-2; 7 nucleotides align to TRBD1. V lost 4 bases and J lost 4; bases outside the gene matches: 6. The CDR3 has 15 residues. Germline lookup yields CDR1 KGHSH and CDR2 LQKENI. The CDR3 DNA reads TGTGCCAGCTCACGACCCCCAGGGGGCACCGGGGAGCTGTTTTTT. Translated, it gives CASSRPPGGTGELFF.

The chain couples TRBV12-5 to TRBJ1-2, with D unclear. The CDR3 loop spans 18 amino acids. CDR1 LGHNT and CDR2 FRNRAP come from the germline V gene. V lost 2 bases and J lost 0, with 19 bases in between. The DNA for the CDR3 is TGTGCTAGTGGTTTGACCTTTCTGGAGGGCTTAGCTAACTATGGCTACACCTTC. Translation: CASGLTFLEGLANYGYTF.

J is TRBJ2-1 and V is TRBV27; 10 positions agree with TRBD1. CDR3 length: 15 residues. CDR1 and CDR2 (germline): MNHEY, SMNVEV (reference sequence). The junction had 2 bases not matched to a gene; V was cut back by 2 bases and J by 4 bases. CDR3 DNA: TGTGCCAGCAGTTTAAGGGACAGGGGTTACAATGAGCAGTTCTTC. Amino acids: CASSLRDRGYNEQFF.

This chain joins TRBV27 and TRBJ2-7; maybe TRBD2 (5 bases). This CDR3 comprises 11 residues. Per germline, CDR1 MNHEY and CDR2 SMNVEV (reference sequence). Trimming pared 4 bases from V and 6 bases from J, leaving 7 bases between. CDR3 DNA: TGTGCCAGCAGTTCTGGGAGCGAGCAGTACTTC. This gives the protein CASSSGSEQYF.